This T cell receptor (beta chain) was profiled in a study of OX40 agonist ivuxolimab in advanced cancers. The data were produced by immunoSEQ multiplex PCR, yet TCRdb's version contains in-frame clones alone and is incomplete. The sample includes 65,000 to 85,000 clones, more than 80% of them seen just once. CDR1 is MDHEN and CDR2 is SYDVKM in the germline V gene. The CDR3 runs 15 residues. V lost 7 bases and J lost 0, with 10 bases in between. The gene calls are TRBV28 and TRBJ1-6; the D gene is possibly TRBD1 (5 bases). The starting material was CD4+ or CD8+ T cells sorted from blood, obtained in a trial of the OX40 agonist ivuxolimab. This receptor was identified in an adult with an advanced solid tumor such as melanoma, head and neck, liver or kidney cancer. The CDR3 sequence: CASMEGTSYNSPLHF. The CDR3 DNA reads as TGTGCCAGCATGGAAGGGACCTCCTATAATTCACCCCTCCACTTT. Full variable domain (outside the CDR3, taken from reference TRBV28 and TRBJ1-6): DVKVTQSSRYLVKRTGEKVFLECVQDMDHENMFWYRQDPGLGLRLIYFSYDVKMKEKGDIPEGYSVSREKKERFSLILESASTNQTSMYLCASMEGTSYNSPLHFGNGTRLTVT.